This T cell receptor beta chain was sequenced in a study of post-analysis software for immune sequencing data (dated by TCRdb to between 2014 and 2017). Some background on the complete study: Recorded disease courses included relapsing-remitting, secondary progressive and progressive-relapsing multiple sclerosis, with some patients lacking subtype annotation. The multiple sclerosis patient repertoires were compared with about a dozen previously published healthy control repertoires from donors aged roughly 6 to 27 years. A subset of samples was prepared in parallel using single-end sample barcoding, then pooled and co-amplified after Illumina adapter ligation. What the research found in general, with its limitations: Significantly lower normalized Chao1 diversity was found in multiple sclerosis patients than in controls, suggesting substantial peripheral T-cell clonal expansion. The multiple sclerosis patient group was slightly younger than the control group. When samples were clustered directly using the F measure, samples prepared in the same batch co-clustered strongly, which prompted a batch-effect correction. Significantly higher frequencies in patients than in controls were found for a handful of TRBV segments, including TRBV5-6, TRBV5-1 and TRBV20-1.

Library preparation employed PCR. The listed sequencing device is Illumina HiSeq 2500. To reduce PCR and sequencing biases, unique molecular identifiers were built into the TCR beta cDNA libraries. Every 1 to 10 million input T cells yielded approximately 500,000 cDNA molecules, meaning each molecule approximated one T cell. The patient libraries were prepared and sequenced with the same protocol used for the earlier healthy control dataset. Samples belonging to the same batch were prepared together, multiplexed and sequenced on a shared HiSeq lane. On the study's bioinformatics: MIGEC handled the raw barcoded reads, throwing out single-read molecular identifier groups before consensus assembly and CDR3 extraction. Clonotype tables were post-analysed with VDJtools, and diversity was normalized by down-sampling all datasets to the smallest sample size. Repertoire overlap clustering matched CDR3 amino acid but not nucleotide sequences to correct batch-related cross-sample contamination. The public reads were reprocessed in TCRdb via fastp at Q25 and MiXCR, keeping in-frame beta chains. CDR3 protein duplicates are merged, each entry listing the most common genes and DNA. TCRdb's processing, not the study's, gives the V and J calls here. Recorded for this sample are some 800,000 distinct CDR3 sequences; about half of them occurred a single time. 4.9% of the sample rests with the top ten.

Note on this clonotype: Which antigen it targets is not known. Qualities for individual bases were not recorded, and no much larger clone is one base off.

The germline ends are 17 bases apart after V is trimmed by 7 bases and J by 5 bases. The cysteine opens and the phenylalanine closes a CDR3 of 13 amino acids. Just the 39-base CDR3 DNA is kept, in frame starting at base 1. The germline V gene (reference sequence) provides CDR1 DFQATT and CDR2 SNEGSKA. TCR beta repertoires were profiled from peripheral blood of 13 young patients with multiple sclerosis to demonstrate the VDJtools post-analysis software. The multiple sclerosis patients were children and adolescents between 6 and 15 years of age. Sequenced material: blood. Recombination connected TRBV20-1 to TRBJ2-5; perhaps TRBD1 is the D gene, with 5 bases matching. This clonotype originated in a girl aged 10 to 17 with multiple sclerosis. The sequence in DNA is TGCAGTGTTTTGGACACCGTGGGGGAGACCCAGTACTTC. Translated, it gives CSVLDTVGETQYF.